Detailed here is one T cell receptor beta chain. These data belong to a study of CD8 T cells in Susac syndrome. RNA totalling about 0.5 to 1 ug underwent reverse transcription with random hexamers. With immunoSEQ multiplex PCR, TCR beta CDR3 was amplified across 54 Vbeta and 13 Jbeta. TCRdb processed the immunoSEQ multiplex PCR reads anew with MiXCR; each CDR3 protein has one entry. In the table there are 100,000 to 150,000 distinct CDR3 sequences, about 94% of which are singletons. Trimming cost V 6 bases and J 3 bases; bases outside gene matches: 8. The CDR3 loop spans 17 amino acids. It was healthy donors who served as the controls, matched for age and sex. TEMRA cells were FACS-enriched and CD8+ and CD4+ T cells negatively isolated.

Material for sequencing was CD4+ T cells from PBMCs. The gene calls are TRBV12-3 or TRBV12-4 and TRBJ2-6; 10 nucleotides align to TRBD1. This sequence originates from a human donor in good health. The CDR3 DNA sequence: TGTGCCAGCAGCCCCTTGACAGGGGGCCTTGGGGCCAACGTCCTGACTTTC. It translates to CASSPLTGGLGANVLTF.